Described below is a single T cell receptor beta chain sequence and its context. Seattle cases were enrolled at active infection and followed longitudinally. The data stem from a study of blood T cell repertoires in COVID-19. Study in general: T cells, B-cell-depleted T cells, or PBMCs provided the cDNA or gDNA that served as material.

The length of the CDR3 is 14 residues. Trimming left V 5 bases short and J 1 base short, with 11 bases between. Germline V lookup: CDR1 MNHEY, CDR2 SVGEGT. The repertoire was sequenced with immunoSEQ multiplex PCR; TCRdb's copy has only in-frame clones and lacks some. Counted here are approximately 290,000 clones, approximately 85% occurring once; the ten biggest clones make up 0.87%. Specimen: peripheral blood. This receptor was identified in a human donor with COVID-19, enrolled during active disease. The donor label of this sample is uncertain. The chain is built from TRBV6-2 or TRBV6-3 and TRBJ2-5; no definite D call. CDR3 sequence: CASSRSIVQETQYF. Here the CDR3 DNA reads TGTGCCAGCAGTCGTTCTATAGTCCAAGAGACCCAGTACTTC.